This TCR beta chain came from a study of blood T cell repertoires in COVID-19. CDR3 length: 16 amino acids. The V and J ends lost 6 bases and 5 bases, in that order; junction bases with no gene match: 5. Per the germline V gene, CDR1 is SGHVS and CDR2 is FQNEAQ. Generated by immunoSEQ multiplex PCR, the TCRdb table keeps only in-frame clones and is missing some. The top ten clones hold roughly 1.5% of a sample with 440,000 or so clones, about 88% of them seen once. The chain joins TRBV7-8 to TRBJ1-6; TRBD1 aligns across 12 bases. The receptor was derived from a woman aged 40 to 49 with COVID-19, enrolled during active disease. Sample: peripheral blood. In DNA form, the CDR3 reads TGTGCCAGCAGTGTCTGGGACAGGGGGCATAATTCACCCCTCCACTTT. It translates to CASSVWDRGHNSPLHF.